The 22 T cell receptor beta chains in this list originate from one sample, sequenced in a study of CD8 T cells in Susac syndrome. Reverse transcription used about 0.45 to 1 ug RNA and random hexamers. MiXCR, applied by TCRdb to the immunoSEQ multiplex PCR reads, yields one record per CDR3 protein. The sample lists 90,000 or so distinct CDR3 sequences, 85% to 95% seen once, with approximately 0.31% in the top ten. Sequenced sample: CD8+ T cells from PBMCs. These receptors all stem from a human donor in good health.

The chain uses TRBV9 and TRBJ2-3, with 12 bases matching TRBD2. From germline, CDR1 is SGDLS and CDR2 YYNGEE. Trimming removed 3 bases from V and 4 bases from J; junction bases left unmatched: 6. CDR3 size: 16 residues. The CDR3 region has the DNA TGTGCCAGCAGCGACGCCACTAGCGGGGGGCCAGATACGCAGTATTTT. Translating it yields CASSDATSGGPDTQYF.

The chain links TRBV29-1 to TRBJ2-7; D is possibly TRBD1 (6 bases). Per germline, CDR1 SQVTM and CDR2 ANQGSEA. V was trimmed by 7 bases and J by 0 bases, leaving 10 bases between them. The CDR3 is 12 residues long. The chain's CDR3 is CSAGQSSYEQYF. CDR3 nucleotides: TGCAGCGCCGGACAGAGCTCCTACGAGCAGTACTTC.

This chain links TRBV2 with TRBJ1-1, with TRBD1 matching 9 bases. Per germline, CDR1 SNHLY and CDR2 FYNNEI. V lost 4 bases, J lost 10 bases, and 7 bases stayed unmatched. The length of the CDR3 is 13 residues. The DNA for the CDR3 is TGTGCCAGCAGTGGAGGGACAGGGAATGTAGCTTTCTTT. As protein: CASSGGTGNVAFF.

The chain uses TRBV9 and TRBJ2-7, with D possibly TRBD1 on 6 matching bases. With 0 bases removed from V and 2 bases from J, the gap between germline ends came to 12 bases. This CDR3 comprises 15 residues. Germline V gene lookup returns CDR1 SGDLS and CDR2 YYNGEE. The CDR3 coding sequence is TGTGCCAGCAGCGTAGCGGCACAGGGTACCTACGAGCAGTACTTC. This codes for CASSVAAQGTYEQYF.

The rearrangement joins TRBV10-3 to TRBJ1-2; no clear D. With 3 bases removed from V and 3 bases from J, the gap between germline ends came to 11 bases. Germline loops: CDR1 ENHRY, CDR2 SYGVKD. This CDR3 comprises 14 residues. The CDR3 coding sequence is TGTGCCATCAGTGATGTAGGTTTGGACTATGGCTACACCTTC. Its protein product is CAISDVGLDYGYTF.

This clonotype has more than one count but fewer than ten. The CDR3, as DNA: TGCAGCGTTCCAGGACTTGCCTCCTACGAGCAGTACTTC. Residues: CSVPGLASYEQYF. The chain employs TRBV29-1 and TRBJ2-7, with a weak D call TRBD2 (5 bases). CDR3 length: 13 amino acids. V shed 5 bases and J shed 0 bases, with 11 bases lying between them. CDR1 and CDR2 from the germline V gene are SQVTM and ANQGSEA.

This chain connects TRBV23-1 to TRBJ1-5; D is possibly TRBD1 (6 bases). TRBV23-1 is an open reading frame whose function is uncertain. V was shortened by 6 bases and J by 4 bases, with 10 bases between the two germline ends. The length of the CDR3 is 13 residues. The CDR3, as DNA: TGCGCCAGCAGAAAACAGGGAAATCAGCCCCAGCATTTT. Translating gives CASRKQGNQPQHF.

The count of this clonotype is one. The chain is built from TRBV6-2 or TRBV6-3 and TRBJ2-2; 10 bases agree with TRBD2. Germline assignment: CDR1 MNHEY and CDR2 SVGEGT. This CDR3 is 13 amino acids long. The ends lost 7 bases at V and 6 bases at J; junction bases unmatched: 2. CDR3 sequence: CASTAGGPGELFF. The DNA of the CDR3 is TGTGCCAGCACAGCGGGGGGGCCCGGGGAGCTGTTTTTT.

J is TRBJ2-7 and V is TRBV19; D may be TRBD2 (6 bases). The germline CDR1 and CDR2 sequences are LNHDA and SQIVND (reference sequence). V was trimmed by 6 bases and J by 7 bases, leaving 16 bases between them. The CDR3 runs 13 residues. CDR3 residues: CASRRGGSEEQYF. The DNA of the CDR3 is TGTGCCAGTAGGCGGGGAGGCTCGGAGGAGCAGTACTTC.

V is TRBV20-1 and J is TRBJ2-5; D possibly corresponds to TRBD1 (6 bases). This CDR3 region has 14 residues. V dropped 0 bases and J dropped 3 bases, with 11 bases sitting between them. In germline, CDR1 is DFQATT, CDR2 SNEGSKA (reference sequence). The CDR3: CSARDGGHEETQYF. The CDR3 nucleotides are TGCAGTGCTAGAGATGGGGGACACGAAGAGACCCAGTACTTC.

CDR3 residues: CASSQDRWDGELFF. CDR3 DNA: TGCGCCAGCAGCCAAGATCGTTGGGACGGGGAGCTGTTTTTT. The V and J genes are TRBV4-1 and TRBJ2-2; D is uncertain. V was shortened by 0 bases and J by 7 bases, with 9 bases between the two germline ends. The CDR3 has 14 amino acids. Germline values: CDR1 MGHRA, CDR2 YSYEKL.

This sequence joins TRBV29-1 and TRBJ2-7, with 8 bases that match TRBD2. Trimming cost V 3 bases and J 6 bases; bases outside gene matches: 7. Germline-derived CDR1 and CDR2 are SQVTM and ANQGSEA. The length of the CDR3 is 13 residues. The CDR3 sequence is CSVEAPAGGEQYF. In DNA, the CDR3 is TGCAGCGTTGAGGCCCCGGCGGGGGGCGAGCAGTACTTC.

The V gene is TRBV18, the J gene TRBJ1-2; tentatively, D is TRBD1 (5 bases). The V gene lost 0 bases and the J gene lost 4 bases, with 9 bases spanning the gap. The CDR3 is 14 residues long. Germline CDR1 KGHSH, CDR2 LQKENI. In nucleotides, the CDR3 is TGTGCCAGCTCACCACCCTGGGACGTCTATGGCTACACCTTC. Protein product: CASSPPWDVYGYTF.

This clonotype showed up just a few times. The chain combines TRBV9 with TRBJ1-2, with 7 bases aligning to TRBD1. V lost 4 bases to trimming and J lost 4 bases; unmatched junction nucleotides: 4. Germline CDR1 SGDLS, CDR2 YYNGEE. CDR3 length: 13 amino acids. CDR3: CASSPGTAYGYTF. The CDR3 nucleotides are TGTGCCAGCAGCCCCGGGACAGCCTATGGCTACACCTTC.

The rearrangement uses TRBV20-1 and TRBJ2-2, with no clear D. Trimming shortened V by 3 bases and J by 1 base, and 9 bases separated the two germline ends. Germline-derived CDR1 and CDR2 are DFQATT and SNEGSKA (reference sequence). The CDR3 runs 14 residues. This CDR3 reads CSARDLLNTGELFF. The CDR3 DNA reads TGCAGTGCTAGGGACCTCCTGAACACCGGGGAGCTGTTTTTT.

The chain uses TRBV27 and TRBJ2-7; D unclear. The CDR3 is 15 amino acids. Trimming stripped 1 base from V and 3 bases from J, with 13 bases between. In germline, CDR1 is MNHEY, CDR2 SMNVEV (reference sequence). The CDR3 nucleotides are TGTGCCAGCAGTTTATTACGTGCAAGAAACTACGAGCAGTACTTC. This translates into CASSLLRARNYEQYF.

This chain joins TRBV7-9 and TRBJ1-2; D not resolved. Trimming pared 5 bases from V and 6 bases from J, leaving 10 bases between. In germline, CDR1 is SEHNR, CDR2 FQNEAQ (reference sequence). The CDR3 loop spans 12 amino acids. The CDR3 DNA is TGTGCCAGCAGCCCAGACACGGATGGCTACACCTTC. Its protein is CASSPDTDGYTF.

The gene calls are TRBV4-1 and TRBJ2-7; D unresolved. The CDR3 sequence is 14 residues long. Germline lookup yields CDR1 MGHRA and CDR2 YSYEKL. V was pared by 0 bases and J by 7 bases, with 13 bases between. The CDR3 is CASSQDSGRLEQYF. Here the CDR3 DNA reads TGCGCCAGCAGCCAAGATTCCGGACGCTTGGAGCAGTACTTC.

This rearrangement joins TRBV13 to TRBJ2-5; 11 positions match TRBD2. The germline V gene encodes CDR1 PRHDT and CDR2 FYEKMQ (reference sequence). The CDR3 totals 17 residues. V lost 6 bases to trimming and J lost 3 bases; unmatched junction nucleotides: 12. CDR3 bases: TGTGCCAGCAGTTCCAGTCCTGGGACTAGCGGTGAAGAGACCCAGTACTTC. Its protein product is CASSSSPGTSGEETQYF.

V gene TRBV7-9 combines with J gene TRBJ2-1; D uncertain. V lost 4 bases and J lost 5, with 12 bases in between. Germline lookup yields CDR1 SEHNR and CDR2 FQNEAQ (reference sequence). The CDR3 is made up of 14 amino acids. CDR3 sequence reads: CASSSYPANNEQFF. CDR3 sequence (DNA): TGTGCCAGCAGCTCTTACCCCGCCAACAATGAGCAGTTCTTC.

The chain links TRBV5-1 to TRBJ2-7; 9 positions match TRBD1. Germline lookup yields CDR1 SGHRS and CDR2 YFSETQ. CDR3 size: 15 residues. The junction had 11 bases not matched to a gene; V was cut back by 4 bases and J by 6 bases. CDR3 region: CASSTGTGLTVEQYF. The CDR3 DNA is TGCGCCAGCAGCACAGGGACAGGGCTTACCGTCGAGCAGTACTTC.

V gene TRBV7-9 combines with J gene TRBJ2-1, with 7 bases matching TRBD2. Germline-derived CDR1 and CDR2 are SEHNR and FQNEAQ (reference sequence). CDR3 length equals 16 residues. After removal of 10 bases from V and 6 bases from J, the junction contained 18 bases not matched to a gene. CDR3 loop: CAILYISGPMGNEQFF. CDR3 coding DNA: TGTGCCATCCTATACATTAGCGGGCCCATGGGCAATGAGCAGTTCTTC.